The TCR beta chain described here comes from a study of T cell responses to AZD1222 COVID-19 vaccine. This table comes from immunoSEQ multiplex PCR, and its TCRdb copy is limited to in-frame clones, with some not included. The sample consists of about 120,000 clones, around 88% of them appearing once. The CDR3 runs to 14 residues. The ends lost 3 bases at V and 2 bases at J; junction bases unmatched: 4. Germline values: CDR1 DFQATT, CDR2 SNEGSKA (reference sequence). There are a few counts of this clone. Its antigen remains unknown. Whole-study findings and limits: Variant regions that are unmutated are reportedly the target of nearly half of spike-specific TCRs.

The source was peripheral blood, collected on day 0 of AZD1222 vaccination. The clonotype comes from an adult in good health. This chain connects TRBV20-1 to TRBJ2-7; 10 bases map to TRBD1. The CDR3 sequence is CSASLGQGPYEQYF. The CDR3 coding sequence is TGCAGTGCTAGTCTGGGACAGGGGCCCTACGAGCAGTACTTC.